Listed here is a single TCR beta chain. Its specificity is not known. Data came from immunoSEQ multiplex PCR; TCRdb stores just in-frame clones and leaves some out. Here the sample spans roughly 2.4 million clones, approximately 94% being singletons. HIV-negative, healthy adults without recent acute infections or vaccinations were the donors. CD4+ cells yielded CD45RA+ naive and CD45RA-negative memory subsets. The sample originates from a study of shared clonotypes between healthy human individuals. The CDR3 has 15 residues. CDR1 and CDR2 (germline): LNHNV, YYDKDF (reference sequence). V lost 5 bases to trimming and J lost 0 bases, with 12 bases between them. Overall study findings and caveats: Several donors shared approximately 5% of their naive CD4 clonotypes.

The chain combines TRBV15 with TRBJ2-3; tentative D call: TRBD2 (5 bases). The material sequenced was naive CD4+ T cells sorted from blood. Subset reported: CD45RA+ positively selected. The clonotype comes from a man aged 18 to 29 in good health. The CDR3: CATSSMRVSTDTQYF. CDR3 coding DNA: TGTGCCACCAGCTCCATGAGGGTCAGCACAGATACGCAGTATTTT.